The present entry profiles one TCR beta chain with its context. Its antigen is as yet unknown. This specimen comes from a study of OX40 agonist ivuxolimab in advanced cancers. As for the study in general: Three patients got partial responses; one had hepatocellular carcinoma and two had cutaneous melanoma. Study-level results: At doses 0.1 to 3.0 mg/kg, CD4+ and CD8+ clones expanded. The mean number of expanded clones was higher in CD8+ T cells than in CD4+.

The assay was immunoSEQ multiplex PCR, and TCRdb's table has in-frame clones only and misses some. Found here are roughly 70,000 clones, 85% of them singletons; the top ten hold 0.8% to 1%. This TCR came from an adult with an advanced solid tumor such as melanoma, head and neck, liver or kidney cancer. Sequencing used CD4+ or CD8+ T cells sorted from blood, obtained in a trial of the OX40 agonist ivuxolimab.

For the CDR3, the DNA is TGTGCCAGCAGCCCCCGCCCGCCAGATACGCAGTATTTT. Encoded protein: CASSPRPPDTQYF. This chain uses TRBV7-8 with TRBJ2-3; no reliable D call. The CDR3 loop spans 13 amino acids. Germline V lookup: CDR1 SGHVS, CDR2 FQNEAQ. Between the trimmed V and J ends, which lost 5 bases and 4 bases, there was a span of 10 bases.